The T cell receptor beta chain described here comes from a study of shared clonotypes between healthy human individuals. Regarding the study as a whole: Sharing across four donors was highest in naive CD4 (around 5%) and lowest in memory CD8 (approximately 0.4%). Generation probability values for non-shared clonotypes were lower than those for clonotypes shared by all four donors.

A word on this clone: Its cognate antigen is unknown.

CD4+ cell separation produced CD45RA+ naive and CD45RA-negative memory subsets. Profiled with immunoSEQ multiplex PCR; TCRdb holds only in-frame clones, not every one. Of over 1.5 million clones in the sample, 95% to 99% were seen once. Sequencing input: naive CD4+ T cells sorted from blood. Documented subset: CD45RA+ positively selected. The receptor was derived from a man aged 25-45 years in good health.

The CDR3 coding sequence is TGCGCCAGCAGCTTGGAAGCGGGAGGGGCTGCAGATACGCAGTATTTT. Protein: CASSLEAGGAADTQYF. The rearrangement links TRBV5-1 to TRBJ2-3; 10 bases are shared with TRBD2. This CDR3 comprises 16 residues. Germline-derived CDR1 and CDR2 are SGHRS and YFSETQ. V dropped 0 bases and J dropped 4; count of bases not matched to a gene: 5. Full variable domain (missing parts from reference TRBV5-1 and TRBJ2-3): KAGVTQTPRYLIKTRGQQVTLSCSPISGHRSVSWYQQTPGQGLQFLFEYFSETQRNKGNFPGRFSGRQFSNSRSEMNVSTLELGDSALYLCASSLEAGGAADTQYFGPGTRLTVL.